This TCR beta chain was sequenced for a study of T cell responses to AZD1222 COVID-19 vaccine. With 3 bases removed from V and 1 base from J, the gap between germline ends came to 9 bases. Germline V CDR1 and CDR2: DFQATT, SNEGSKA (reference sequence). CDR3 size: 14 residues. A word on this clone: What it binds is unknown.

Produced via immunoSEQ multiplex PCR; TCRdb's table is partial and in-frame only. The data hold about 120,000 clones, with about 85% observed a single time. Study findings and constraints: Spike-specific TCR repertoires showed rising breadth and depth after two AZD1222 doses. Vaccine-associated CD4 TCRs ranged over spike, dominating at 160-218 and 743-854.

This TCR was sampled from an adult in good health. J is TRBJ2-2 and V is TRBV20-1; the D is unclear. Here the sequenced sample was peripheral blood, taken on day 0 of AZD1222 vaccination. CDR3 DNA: TGCAGTGCTAGTGATACAAGGAACACCGGGGAGCTGTTTTTT. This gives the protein CSASDTRNTGELFF.